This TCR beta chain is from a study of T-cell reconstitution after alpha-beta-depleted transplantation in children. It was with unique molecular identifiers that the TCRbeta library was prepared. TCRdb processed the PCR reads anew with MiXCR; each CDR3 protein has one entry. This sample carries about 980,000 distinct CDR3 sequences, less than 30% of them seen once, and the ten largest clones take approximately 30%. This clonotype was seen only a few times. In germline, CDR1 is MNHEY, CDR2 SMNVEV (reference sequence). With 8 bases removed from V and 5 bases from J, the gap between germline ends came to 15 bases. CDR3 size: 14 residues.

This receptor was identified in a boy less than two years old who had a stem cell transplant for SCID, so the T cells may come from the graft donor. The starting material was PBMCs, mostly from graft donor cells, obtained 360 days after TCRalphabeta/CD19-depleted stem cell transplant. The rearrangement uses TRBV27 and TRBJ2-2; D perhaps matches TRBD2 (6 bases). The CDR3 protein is CASRFFGGTGELFF. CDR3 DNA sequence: TGTGCCAGCCGGTTCTTCGGGGGAACCGGGGAGCTGTTTTTT.